This T cell receptor (beta chain) was captured by sequencing in a study of T cells after yellow fever vaccination. For the study at large: Any fraction with a low cell number was prepared using SMART-Seq v4 Ultra Low Input. Findings and limits, study-wide: Reappearance after the booster was seen for most primary-vaccination clones, at 95% to 96% CD4 and around 88% CD8. Though weaker, the secondary response peaked faster, on day 5 versus 15.

This clonotype was seen a handful of times. The antigen remains unidentified. By 5'RACE template switching, TCR cDNA was produced, with a universal primer site and UMIs added in the process. TCRdb itself ran the 5' RACE reads through MiXCR, one entry per CDR3 protein. The repertoire holds 610,000 or so distinct CDR3 sequences, more than 9% seen once, with 14% to 15% in the top ten. The TCR sequence derives from a young man who received the YFV17D yellow fever vaccine. The sample was PBMCs, taken on the day of the yellow fever booster vaccination.

DNA for the CDR3: TGTGCCAGCAGTTCCCCCCCCCCCGGGAGGGCTTTCTTT. Residues: CASSSPPPGRAFF. V and J are TRBV12-3 or TRBV12-4 and TRBJ1-1; D is ambiguous. V was pared by 4 bases and J by 11 bases, with 17 bases between. The CDR3 length is 13 residues.